This T cell receptor beta chain emerged from a study of cytomegalovirus exposure and HLA in healthy donors. Across the whole study: The same platform as the approximately 730 first-cohort repertoires was used for the 100 to 150 validation repertoires, a later analysis reported.

The CDR3 totals 13 residues. Germline CDR1 SGHTA, CDR2 FQGNSA. The V end lost 7 bases, the J end lost 4 bases, and 12 bases lay between the germline ends. Generated by immunoSEQ multiplex PCR, the TCRdb table keeps only in-frame clones and is missing some. The repertoire consists of some 78,000 clones, with roughly 95% occurring once and the leading ten covering about 1.5%. Sequencing input: PBMCs. The chain employs TRBV7-2 and TRBJ2-3; D call uncertain. The source is a man in his late teens or twenties in good health and CMV-seropositive. The CDR3 region is CASTSPTSDTQYF. As DNA, the CDR3 is TGTGCCAGCACCTCGCCGACTTCAGATACGCAGTATTTT.